The 3 T cell receptor beta chains reported below all come from one sample, sequenced in a study of T cells in women clearing cervical HPV infection. Profiling relied on immunoSEQ multiplex PCR, and the TCRdb table lists in-frame clones only, not all of them. Its listing shows roughly 22,000 clones. Sequenced material: blood buffy coat. These receptors came from a woman aged 18 to 75 with a cervical HPV16 infection that either progressed to CIN3+ or cleared (not recorded which).

Turning to this clone: The read gets to within 3 residues of the CDR3 end, and the germline J gene fills in the rest. The chain couples TRBV7-2 to TRBJ2-1; D is unclear. V shed 1 base and J shed 6 bases, with 10 bases lying between them. The V gene's germline CDR1 is SGHTA and CDR2 FQGNSA. CDR3 length: 14 residues. The CDR3 spells CASSLEAYSNEQFF. The sequenced CDR3 bases are TGTGCCAGCAGCTTAGAAGCGTATTCCAATGAG. The whole variable domain, filled in from reference TRBV7-2 and TRBJ2-1, reads GAGVSQSPSNKVTEKGKDVELRCDPISGHTALYWYRQSLGQGLEFLIYFQGNSAPDKSGLPSDRFSAERTGGSVSTLTIQRTQQEDSAVYLCASSLEAYSNEQFFGPGTRLTVL.

Points on this clone: The CDR3 end is not reached by the read, which stops 3 residues before it; the germline J gene fills it in. The J gene is TRBJ1-5, the V gene TRBV20-1; 9 bases match TRBD1. The junction had 5 bases not matched to a gene; V was cut back by 4 bases and J by 4 bases. Germline V gene data show CDR1 as DFQATT and CDR2 as SNEGSKA (reference sequence). This CDR3 is 14 amino acids long. The DNA read from the CDR3 is TGCAGTGCTACGCCGACAGGGGGTAATCAGCCC. Amino acid sequence: CSATPTGGNQP. The whole CDR3 protein reads CSATPTGGNQPQHF.

Concerning this clone itself: The sequenced fragment ends 3 residues before the CDR3 boundary, so the rest is inferred from the germline J gene. The rearrangement links TRBV19 to TRBJ2-3; D perhaps matches TRBD2 (6 bases). CDR3 length: 15 residues. V was shortened by 3 bases and J by 0 bases, with 10 bases between the two germline ends. In germline, CDR1 is LNHDA, CDR2 SQIVND (reference sequence). Incomplete CDR3 DNA: TGTGCCAGTAGTATCCAGCGGGCTAGCACAGATACG. This sequence encodes CASSIQRASTDT. The complete CDR3 reads CASSIQRASTDTQYF.